Included here is one T cell receptor (beta chain) sequence, with context. Its antigen remains unidentified. This sample is part of a study of cytomegalovirus exposure and HLA in healthy donors. The PCR ran on 60 Vbeta and 13 Jbeta primers. Produced via immunoSEQ multiplex PCR; TCRdb's table is partial and in-frame only. The sample shows 85,000 to 90,000 clones, about 75% of them seen only once. General study results and limits: While the bulk of TCR sequences proved rare, some public TCRs turned up in many donors. Analysis performed later showed TCR beta chains linked to HLA being more clonally expanded than equally common others. Reports indicated that the classifier achieved high specificity and sensitivity in diagnosing cytomegalovirus status.

CDR1 MNHNS and CDR2 SASEGT come from the germline V gene. The CDR3 is 15 residues long. V gave up 7 bases and J gave up 9 bases; unmatched junction bases: 13. The chain links TRBV6-1 to TRBJ2-3; TRBD2 matches at 10 bases. The specimen was PBMCs. The origin of this receptor is a young man in good health and CMV-seropositive. CDR3 bases: TGTGCCAGCATCAGAGACAGCGGGGGGGGCGACACGCAGTATTTT. Translated, it gives CASIRDSGGGDTQYF.